This is a list of T cell receptor beta chains from one sample in a study of spatial heterogeneity in lung cancer. One entry per CDR3 protein, called by TCRdb with MiXCR from the 5' RACE reads. The sample consists of about 47,000 distinct CDR3 sequences, 7.4% of them appearing once. The specimen comprised PBMCs, sampled at follow-up. All receptors derive from a female donor with early-stage non-small cell lung cancer. Both conserved end residues are part of each CDR3. A D gene is named only where the DNA matches it firmly. Rows may omit the clone size; those that give it use once, few, many or a size class.

d_gene	v_gene	abundance	j_gene	CDR3nt	CDR3aa
.	TRBV6-6	few	TRBJ2-5	TGTGCCAGCAGTTACTCGACGGACTTGGAGGAGACCCAGTACTTC	CASSYSTDLEETQYF
.	TRBV7-9	few	TRBJ2-1	TGTGCCAGCAGCTCCACGGGCGGCCGAGGATGGAATGAGCAGTTCTTC	CASSSTGGRGWNEQFF
.	TRBV20-1	many	TRBJ1-3	TGCAGTGCTAGAGGAGGTGGAAACACCATATATTTT	CSARGGGNTIYF
TRBD2	TRBV9	.	TRBJ2-3	TGTGCCAGCAGCGTAGCTCCTAGCGGGGGCCCAGATACGCAGTATTTT	CASSVAPSGGPDTQYF
.	TRBV5-1	.	TRBJ2-3	TGCGCCAGCAGCTTCTTCTCCACAGATACGCAGTATTTT	CASSFFSTDTQYF
.	TRBV6-5	many	TRBJ2-7	TGTGCCAGCAGTCCGGACCGATACGAGCAGTACTTC	CASSPDRYEQYF
.	TRBV27	.	TRBJ1-6	TGTGCCAGCAGTTTATCCGACAGCTATAATTCACCCCTCCACTTT	CASSLSDSYNSPLHF
.	TRBV7-9	many	TRBJ2-3	TGTGCCAGCAGCCCCGGACTGGGCCCCCATACGCAGTATTTT	CASSPGLGPHTQYF
TRBD1	TRBV20-1	few	TRBJ2-5	TGCAGTGCTAGAGCCCGGGACAGGGGGCAAGAGACCCAGTACTTC	CSARARDRGQETQYF
TRBD1	TRBV7-9	many	TRBJ1-5	TGTGCCAGCAGCCCAGGACAGGGAAGTCAGCCCCAGCATTTT	CASSPGQGSQPQHF
.	TRBV20-1	many	TRBJ2-7	TGCAGTGCTAGAGGTGCTAGATCCTACGAGCAGTACTTC	CSARGARSYEQYF
TRBD1	TRBV7-2	few	TRBJ2-2	TGTGCCAGCAGCCGACAGGGGGCAGGGGCCGGGGAGCTGTTTTTT	CASSRQGAGAGELFF
.	TRBV5-1	few	TRBJ1-2	TGCGCCAGCAGCTCAGACAGACTAAAAACGGAAGGCTACACCTTC	CASSSDRLKTEGYTF
.	TRBV6-2/TRBV6-3	few	TRBJ1-2	TGTGCCAGCAGTCAAGGCTTCCTCTATGGCTACACCTTC	CASSQGFLYGYTF
.	TRBV6-6	.	TRBJ1-6	TGTGCCAGCAAATCCCCGGGACGGGAGAATTCACCCCTCCACTTT	CASKSPGRENSPLHF
.	TRBV7-2	many	TRBJ2-6	TGTGCCAGCAGCTTTCTGGCCTCTGGGGCCAACGTCCTGACTTTC	CASSFLASGANVLTF
.	TRBV20-1	many	TRBJ2-5	TGCAGCGCTCCCAGTAGCGGCCGCGGGGAGACCCAGTACTTC	CSAPSSGRGETQYF
TRBD1	TRBV2	.	TRBJ2-3	TGTGCCAGCACGCCGGAACAGGGGGTAGTAGCGGATACGCAGTATTTT	CASTPEQGVVADTQYF
.	TRBV5-6	many	TRBJ2-5	TGTGCCAGCAGCGTCCTACTAGTAGTACTACAAGAGACCCAGTACTTC	CASSVLLVVLQETQYF
.	TRBV5-1	.	TRBJ2-3	TGCGCCAGCAGCTCCGGGGCGGGAGATACGCAGTATTTT	CASSSGAGDTQYF
.	TRBV4-1	.	TRBJ1-4	TGCGCCAGCAGCCAACGCTCAGCCCTTGGGGGAGAAAAACTGTTTTTT	CASSQRSALGGEKLFF
TRBD1	TRBV4-3	many	TRBJ2-7	TGCGCCAGCAGCCGGTTCCTCGGGACAGGGACTACCTACGAGCAGTACTTC	CASSRFLGTGTTYEQYF
.	TRBV6-5	few	TRBJ2-6	TGTGCCAGCAGTTACTCAAGACGCATCTCTGGGGCCAACGTCCTGACTTTC	CASSYSRRISGANVLTF
.	TRBV18	.	TRBJ1-5	TGTGCCAGCTCACCGGGGAGTCAGCCCCAGCATTTT	CASSPGSQPQHF
TRBD1	TRBV28	few	TRBJ2-1	TGTGCCAGCACCCTGCAGGGGGTGGTCAATGAGCAGTTCTTC	CASTLQGVVNEQFF
TRBD1	TRBV20-1	many	TRBJ2-3	TGCAGTGCTGGCGGACAGGGGGATACGCAGTATTTT	CSAGGQGDTQYF
.	TRBV7-3	.	TRBJ2-4	TGTGCCAGCAGCTTAGACCTAGGGAACATTCAGTACTTC	CASSLDLGNIQYF
TRBD1	TRBV25-1	many	TRBJ1-1	TGTGCCAGCAGAATAGAGACAGGGGCTGAAGCTTTCTTT	CASRIETGAEAFF
.	TRBV29-1	many	TRBJ1-5	TGCAGCGTCCGCCGGGGGGAGGACCAGCCCCAGCATTTT	CSVRRGEDQPQHF
TRBD1	TRBV2	many	TRBJ2-3	TGTGCCAGCCTCCGACAGGGCGATACGCAGTATTTT	CASLRQGDTQYF
TRBD2	TRBV20-1	few	TRBJ2-2	TGCAGTGCTGTTAGCGGGGGGGCGGCCGGGGAGCTGTTTTTT	CSAVSGGAAGELFF
TRBD1	TRBV2	many	TRBJ2-2	TGTGCCAGCGCTAACAGGGGGAACACCGGGGAGCTGTTTTTT	CASANRGNTGELFF
TRBD2	TRBV7-2	many	TRBJ2-1	TGTGCCAGCAGCCGACGAGCGGGGGGGCGCGATGAGCAGTTCTTC	CASSRRAGGRDEQFF
.	TRBV7-9	many	TRBJ2-1	TGTGCCACTCCGAGTGGGCAGACCTACAATGAGCAGTTCTTC	CATPSGQTYNEQFF
TRBD2	TRBV11-2	many	TRBJ2-5	TGTGCCAGCAGCTTTACTAGCGAAGAGGAGACCCAGTACTTC	CASSFTSEEETQYF
TRBD2	TRBV2	many	TRBJ2-7	TGTGCCAGCAGTTTTAGCGGGGCCTCCTACGAGCAGTACTTC	CASSFSGASYEQYF
TRBD1	TRBV3-1	many	TRBJ2-7	TGTGCCAGCAGCCAAGATCCCACGGGACAGGGATCCTACGAGCAGTACTTC	CASSQDPTGQGSYEQYF
.	TRBV6-5	many	TRBJ1-3	TGTGCCAGCAGTGTTAACAGGGCCTCTGGAAACACCATATATTTT	CASSVNRASGNTIYF
.	TRBV9	many	TRBJ1-2	TGTGCCAGCAGCGTAGGCGGGGGGGAGTCGGAGGGCTACACCTTC	CASSVGGGESEGYTF
.	TRBV3-1	few	TRBJ1-1	TGTGCCAGCAGCCATGAGAGGGGGGTCGGTACTTTCTTT	CASSHERGVGTFF
TRBD1	TRBV7-9	.	TRBJ1-2	TGTGCCAGCAGCTTTGAGACAGGGAACGGCTACACCTTC	CASSFETGNGYTF
.	TRBV7-2	few	TRBJ1-3	TGTGCCAGCAGCTTATCAGGGGACGCTGGAAACACCATATATTTT	CASSLSGDAGNTIYF
.	TRBV7-8	.	TRBJ1-1	TGTGCCAGCAGCCTGTCCGGACGGTACACTGAAGCTTTCTTT	CASSLSGRYTEAFF
.	TRBV7-6	.	TRBJ1-1	TGTGCCAGCAGCTCTCTTCCCAGGGGAACTGAAGCTTTCTTT	CASSSLPRGTEAFF
.	TRBV5-1	.	TRBJ2-7	TGCGCCAGCAGCTTGGCCGGACTGCTCGAGCAGTACTTC	CASSLAGLLEQYF
.	TRBV28	.	TRBJ1-4	TGTGCCAGCAGTTTAACGAATACTATGCGGGAAAAACTGTTTTTT	CASSLTNTMREKLFF
.	TRBV2	many	TRBJ1-6	TGTGCCAGCAGTGAATGGGCAGCTATGAATTCACCCCTCCACTTT	CASSEWAAMNSPLHF
TRBD2	TRBV6-5	many	TRBJ2-5	TGTGCCAGCAGTTCCCCTGCGGGGGGGGAGGAGACCCAGTACTTC	CASSSPAGGEETQYF
.	TRBV7-2	.	TRBJ1-3	TGTGCCAGCAGCTTAGCGTCTGGAAACACCATATATTTT	CASSLASGNTIYF
.	TRBV12-3/TRBV12-4	many	TRBJ1-2	TGTGCCAGCAGTGCCCCGGGGCGCGGCTATGGCTACACCTTC	CASSAPGRGYGYTF
TRBD1	TRBV7-3	many	TRBJ2-1	TGTGCCAGCAGCGCATCAGGGGGCGGTCTAGATGAGCAGTTCTTC	CASSASGGGLDEQFF
.	TRBV10-2	.	TRBJ1-4	TGCGCCAGCAGTGAGCCGGACCGACAAAAACTGTTTTTT	CASSEPDRQKLFF
.	TRBV20-1	many	TRBJ2-2	TGCAGTGCTAGTCTCCCCGGTTACACCGGGGAGCTGTTTTTT	CSASLPGYTGELFF